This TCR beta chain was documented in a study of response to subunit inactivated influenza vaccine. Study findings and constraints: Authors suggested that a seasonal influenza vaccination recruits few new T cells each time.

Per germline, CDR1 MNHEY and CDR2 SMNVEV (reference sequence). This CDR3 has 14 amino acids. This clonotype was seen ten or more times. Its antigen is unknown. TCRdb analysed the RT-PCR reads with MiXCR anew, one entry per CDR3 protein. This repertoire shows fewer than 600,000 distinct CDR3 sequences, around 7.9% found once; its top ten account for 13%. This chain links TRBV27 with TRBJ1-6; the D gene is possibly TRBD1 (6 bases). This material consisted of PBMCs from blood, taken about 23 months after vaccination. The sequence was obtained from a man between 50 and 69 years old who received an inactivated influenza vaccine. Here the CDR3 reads CVLGGLMDNSPLHF. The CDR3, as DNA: TGTGTCCTTGGGGGGCTTATGGATAATTCACCCCTCCACTTT.